The source of this TCR beta chain is a study of T cells of healthy individuals. CDR3 length equals 14 residues. Germline values: CDR1 MNHNS, CDR2 SASEGT. Unmatched junction bases numbered 7, after V lost 5 bases and J lost 4 bases. TCRdb used MiXCR to reprocess the 5' RACE reads, holding one entry per CDR3 protein. There are 85,000 to 100,000 distinct CDR3 sequences in the sample; approximately 18% occur only once, and under 7.5% lies in the top ten. This receptor was obtained from a human donor in good health. The chain recombines TRBV6-1 with TRBJ1-2; 7 nucleotides align to TRBD1. DNA for the CDR3: TGTGCCAGCAGTCCCACCGGGACAGCCTATGGCTACACCTTC. Encoded protein: CASSPTGTAYGYTF.